What follows is one TCR beta chain and its context. In its sample, this clonotype was seen many times. Its antigen is currently not known. No qualities accompany the bases; no much larger clone lies one base away. V sheds 5 bases and J sheds 4 bases, leaving 18 bases between their ends. CDR1 and CDR2 (MDHEN, SYDVKM) derive from the germline V gene. The CDR3, cysteine through phenylalanine, is 16 amino acids long. This entry keeps only the CDR3 DNA: 48 bases, framed from base 1. This specimen belongs to a study of T-cell reconstitution after alpha-beta-depleted transplantation in children (dated by TCRdb to 2016 to 2017). The study in broad terms: Using TCR repertoire profiling, the study quantitatively followed how T-cell immune reconstitution unfolded in children after TCRalphabeta/CD19-depleted allogeneic hematopoietic cell transplantation.

Libraries were prepared through PCR. Sequenced using an Illumina HiSeq 2500. To normalize quantification of the TCRbeta repertoire, the TCR libraries were built with molecular barcoding that relied on unique molecular identifiers. Through fastp at Q25 and MiXCR, TCRdb rebuilt clones from the public reads, retaining in-frame beta chains. Rows with one shared CDR3 protein collapse into an entry with the most common genes and DNA. Present in this sample are about 360,000 distinct CDR3 sequences, 13% of which were seen just once. Around 4.1% of the sample lies in the top ten. The sequence was collected from a human donor who donated a stem cell graft to a child with Fanconi anemia. The chain is encoded by TRBV28 joined to TRBJ2-1; TRBD1 might be the D gene, on 6 matching bases. Specimen: PBMCs, collected from the stem cell graft. In nucleotides, the sequence is TGTGCCAGCAGTACTCGATGGGACACGACTTACAATGAGCAGTTCTTC. It encodes CASSTRWDTTYNEQFF.